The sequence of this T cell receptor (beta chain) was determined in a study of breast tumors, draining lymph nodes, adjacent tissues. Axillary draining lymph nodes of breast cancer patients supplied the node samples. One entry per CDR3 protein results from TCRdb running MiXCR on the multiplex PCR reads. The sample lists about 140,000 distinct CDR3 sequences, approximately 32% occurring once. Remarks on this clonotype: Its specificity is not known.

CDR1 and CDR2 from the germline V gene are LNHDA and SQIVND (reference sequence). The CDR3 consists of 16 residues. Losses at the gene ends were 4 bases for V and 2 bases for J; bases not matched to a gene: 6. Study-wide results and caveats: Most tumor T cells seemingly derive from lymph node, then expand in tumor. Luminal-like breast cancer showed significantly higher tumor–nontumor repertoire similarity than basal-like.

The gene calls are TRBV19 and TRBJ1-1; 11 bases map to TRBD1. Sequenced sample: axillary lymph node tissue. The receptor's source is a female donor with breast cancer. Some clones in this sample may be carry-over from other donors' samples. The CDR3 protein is CASSTRDRGYNTEAFF. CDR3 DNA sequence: TGTGCCAGTAGTACCCGGGACAGGGGGTATAACACTGAAGCTTTCTTT.